This T cell receptor beta chain derives from a study of T cells in Graves' hyperthyroidism and ophthalmopathy. The CDR3 spans 13 residues. Trimming removed 10 bases from V and 4 bases from J; junction bases left unmatched: 8. RNA transcripts gave rise to amplified TCR beta CDR3 regions. The HTBI primer set served for first-round RT-PCR of the TCR CDR3. TCRdb recomputed calls from the multiplex PCR reads with MiXCR, one row per CDR3 protein. The data show 350,000 to 450,000 distinct CDR3 sequences, over 12% seen once. Material: blood. This receptor was identified in a man in his fifties with Graves' ophthalmopathy. The chain has TRBV12-3 or TRBV12-4 and TRBJ1-2, with TRBD1 identical over 8 bases. CDR3 sequence (DNA): TGTGCCACCGACGGACAGGGATCCTATGGCTACACCTTC. The encoded protein is CATDGQGSYGYTF.